A selection of T cell receptor beta chains follows, all from one sample in a study of shared clonotypes between healthy human individuals. The assay was immunoSEQ multiplex PCR, and TCRdb's table has in-frame clones only and misses some. The table lists about 2.4 million clones, more than 80% of them singletons, with 0.11% to 0.15% in the top ten. The sample was naive CD4+ T cells sorted from blood. The receptors come from a man aged 18 to 29 in good health. CDR3s include the opening cysteine and the closing phenylalanine or tryptophan. D genes are given only for firm matches. Rows give clone size only sometimes, using once, few, many, or a class for an expanded clone.

cdr3_nt: TGCAGCGTCCTAAACAGGGCCTCTAAGGAGGAGCTGTTTTTT
cdr3_aa: CSVLNRASKEELFF
v_call: TRBV29-1
clone_size: -
d_call: -
j_call: TRBJ2-2

cdr3_nt: TGTGCCAGCAGTGAAGGCGTATGGCCAGGAAATTTT
cdr3_aa: CASSEGVWPGNF
v_call: TRBV2
clone_size: -
d_call: -
j_call: TRBJ1-3

cdr3_nt: TGCGCCAGCAGTGGGGGGTCTAGCACAGATACGCAGTATTTT
cdr3_aa: CASSGGSSTDTQYF
v_call: TRBV5-1
clone_size: -
d_call: -
j_call: TRBJ2-3

cdr3_nt: TGTGCCTGGACTTCGGGGTGGGAGACCCAGTACTTC
cdr3_aa: CAWTSGWETQYF
v_call: TRBV30
clone_size: once
d_call: -
j_call: TRBJ2-5

cdr3_nt: TGCGCCAGCAGCGGAGGGGGCGCGGACACTGAAGCTTTCTTT
cdr3_aa: CASSGGGADTEAFF
v_call: TRBV5-1
clone_size: -
d_call: TRBD1
j_call: TRBJ1-1

cdr3_nt: TGTGCCAGCAGCTTGCAACAGGGGGCATTCGGCTACACCTTC
cdr3_aa: CASSLQQGAFGYTF
v_call: TRBV5-6
clone_size: -
d_call: TRBD1
j_call: TRBJ1-2

cdr3_nt: TGTGCCTGGAGTGTGGGTAGCGCCACCTACGAGCAGTACTTC
cdr3_aa: CAWSVGSATYEQYF
v_call: TRBV30
clone_size: -
d_call: -
j_call: TRBJ2-7

cdr3_nt: TGTGCCAGCAGCTTAGGAGAGGGTACCGGGGAGCTGTTTTTT
cdr3_aa: CASSLGEGTGELFF
v_call: TRBV7-9
clone_size: -
d_call: -
j_call: TRBJ2-2

cdr3_nt: TGTGCCAGCAGCACTAGCGGGAAGACCACCGGGGAGCTGTTTTTT
cdr3_aa: CASSTSGKTTGELFF
v_call: TRBV2
clone_size: -
d_call: TRBD2
j_call: TRBJ2-2

cdr3_nt: TGCAGCGCCCACTGGAGCTCCAGTGGACAAAATGAAAAACTGTTTTTT
cdr3_aa: CSAHWSSSGQNEKLFF
v_call: TRBV29-1
clone_size: -
d_call: -
j_call: TRBJ1-4

cdr3_nt: TGTGCCAGCAGTCTGCGGGGGTCCTACAATGAGCAGTTCTTC
cdr3_aa: CASSLRGSYNEQFF
v_call: TRBV2
clone_size: -
d_call: TRBD2
j_call: TRBJ2-1

cdr3_nt: TGTGCCAGCAGGTCAGGGGACGGGCCCCAGCATTTT
cdr3_aa: CASRSGDGPQHF
v_call: TRBV6-1
clone_size: -
d_call: -
j_call: TRBJ1-5

cdr3_nt: TGTGCCAGCAGTTACAACAGGGGGCCCAATCAGCCCCAGCATTTT
cdr3_aa: CASSYNRGPNQPQHF
v_call: TRBV6-6
clone_size: -
d_call: TRBD1
j_call: TRBJ1-5

cdr3_nt: TGTGCCAGCAGCTTGGGGCCAGTCAACTCTGGAAACACCATATATTTT
cdr3_aa: CASSLGPVNSGNTIYF
v_call: TRBV5-4
clone_size: -
d_call: -
j_call: TRBJ1-3

cdr3_nt: TGTGCCAGCAGCTCCATTGACGCTCGCTCTGGAAACACCATATATTTT
cdr3_aa: CASSSIDARSGNTIYF
v_call: TRBV7-2
clone_size: -
d_call: -
j_call: TRBJ1-3

cdr3_nt: TGTGCCAGCAGCTTAGGGGGGCAGCCTAATTCACCCCTCCACTTT
cdr3_aa: CASSLGGQPNSPLHF
v_call: TRBV7-9
clone_size: once
d_call: -
j_call: TRBJ1-6

cdr3_nt: TGTGCCAGCAGCAGGGACAGGGTGCCCTACGAGCAGTACTTC
cdr3_aa: CASSRDRVPYEQYF
v_call: TRBV9
clone_size: -
d_call: TRBD1
j_call: TRBJ2-7

cdr3_nt: TGTGCCAGCTCACCCAGTCCCGGAGGGCCCCAGCATTTT
cdr3_aa: CASSPSPGGPQHF
v_call: TRBV18
clone_size: -
d_call: -
j_call: TRBJ1-5

cdr3_nt: TGTGCCAGCAGCTTAGGTTTTGGGTCAGATACGCAGTATTTT
cdr3_aa: CASSLGFGSDTQYF
v_call: TRBV11-2
clone_size: -
d_call: -
j_call: TRBJ2-3

cdr3_nt: TGTGCCAGCAGCTTGGGTAGTGGGGTTGCTGGAAACACCATATATTTT
cdr3_aa: CASSLGSGVAGNTIYF
v_call: TRBV5-4
clone_size: once
d_call: -
j_call: TRBJ1-3

cdr3_nt: TGTGCCTGGAGCCGAGCGGACTTAGATGCCGGGGAGCTGTTTTTT
cdr3_aa: CAWSRADLDAGELFF
v_call: TRBV30
clone_size: -
d_call: -
j_call: TRBJ2-2

cdr3_nt: TGTGCCAGCAACGGTACGGCCCACTACGAGCAGTACTTC
cdr3_aa: CASNGTAHYEQYF
v_call: TRBV2
clone_size: -
d_call: -
j_call: TRBJ2-7

cdr3_nt: TGTGCCAGCAGCTTAGATACACACAATGAGCAGTTCTTC
cdr3_aa: CASSLDTHNEQFF
v_call: TRBV11-2
clone_size: -
d_call: -
j_call: TRBJ2-1

cdr3_nt: TGTGCCAGCAGCCTCAGGACAGGGGAAGGAAACACCATATATTTT
cdr3_aa: CASSLRTGEGNTIYF
v_call: TRBV7-2
clone_size: -
d_call: TRBD1
j_call: TRBJ1-3

cdr3_nt: TGTGCCAGCAGTCAGATCTTAGGGGCCATGTCGACTAGCAATCAGCCCCAGCATTTT
cdr3_aa: CASSQILGAMSTSNQPQHF
v_call: TRBV28
clone_size: once
d_call: -
j_call: TRBJ1-5

cdr3_nt: TGTGCCAGCAGGGCCGGGGGGGCCCCAGATACGCAGTATTTT
cdr3_aa: CASRAGGAPDTQYF
v_call: TRBV5-4
clone_size: -
d_call: TRBD2
j_call: TRBJ2-3

cdr3_nt: TGTGCCAGCAGTTCCAGGGGTCCGGGGGGCTACACCTTC
cdr3_aa: CASSSRGPGGYTF
v_call: TRBV28
clone_size: once
d_call: -
j_call: TRBJ1-2

cdr3_nt: TGTGCCAGTAGTTCCCCGGACAGGGGGTATAATTCACCCCTCCACTTT
cdr3_aa: CASSSPDRGYNSPLHF
v_call: TRBV19
clone_size: -
d_call: TRBD1
j_call: TRBJ1-6

cdr3_nt: TGTGCCAGCAGTACTTCTATCACAGATACGCAGTATTTT
cdr3_aa: CASSTSITDTQYF
v_call: TRBV6-5
clone_size: -
d_call: -
j_call: TRBJ2-3

cdr3_nt: TGTGCCAGCAGCGTTACAGGTTACACCGGGGAGCTGTTTTTT
cdr3_aa: CASSVTGYTGELFF
v_call: TRBV9
clone_size: -
d_call: -
j_call: TRBJ2-2

cdr3_nt: TGTGCCAGCTCACCAAAACAGGGGAACTACGAGCAGTACTTC
cdr3_aa: CASSPKQGNYEQYF
v_call: TRBV18
clone_size: -
d_call: TRBD1
j_call: TRBJ2-7

cdr3_nt: TGCGCCAGCAGTGACCCAGCGGGGACTACCCTCGAGCAGTACTTC
cdr3_aa: CASSDPAGTTLEQYF
v_call: TRBV10-2
clone_size: few
d_call: TRBD2
j_call: TRBJ2-7

cdr3_nt: TGTGCCAGCAGGTTGGAGGGGGGCGCCTATAATTCACCCCTCCACTTT
cdr3_aa: CASRLEGGAYNSPLHF
v_call: TRBV2
clone_size: -
d_call: -
j_call: TRBJ1-6

cdr3_nt: TGCGCCAGCAGCCCCCTTCCGGGGAGCTCCTACAATGAGCAGTTCTTC
cdr3_aa: CASSPLPGSSYNEQFF
v_call: TRBV5-1
clone_size: -
d_call: -
j_call: TRBJ2-1

cdr3_nt: TGTGCCAGCTCACCTTTACCCTGGGCAGATACGCAGTATTTT
cdr3_aa: CASSPLPWADTQYF
v_call: TRBV18
clone_size: once
d_call: -
j_call: TRBJ2-3

cdr3_nt: TGTGCCAGTAGACCCGGGACATCCACCTACGAGCAGTACTTC
cdr3_aa: CASRPGTSTYEQYF
v_call: TRBV19
clone_size: -
d_call: -
j_call: TRBJ2-7

cdr3_nt: TGTGCCAGCAGGGACTGGCCCGGGGAGCTGTTTTTT
cdr3_aa: CASRDWPGELFF
v_call: TRBV28
clone_size: once
d_call: -
j_call: TRBJ2-2

cdr3_nt: TGTGCCAGCAGCACGGACAGGGTCAGGGATGTTAGCACCGGGGAGCTGTTTTTT
cdr3_aa: CASSTDRVRDVSTGELFF
v_call: TRBV21-1
clone_size: -
d_call: -
j_call: TRBJ2-2

cdr3_nt: TGTGCCAGCAGACCTACCGGGGACAGCGACATACCCCAGTACTTC
cdr3_aa: CASRPTGDSDIPQYF
v_call: TRBV7-3
clone_size: -
d_call: TRBD1
j_call: TRBJ2-5

cdr3_nt: TGTGCCAGCAGCGCAGACAGGGGGTCAGGCAATTCACCCCTCCACTTT
cdr3_aa: CASSADRGSGNSPLHF
v_call: TRBV9
clone_size: -
d_call: TRBD1
j_call: TRBJ1-6

cdr3_nt: TGTGCCAGCAGCCGGCCGGGGGGAATTAACTACGAGCAGTACTTC
cdr3_aa: CASSRPGGINYEQYF
v_call: TRBV5-4
clone_size: -
d_call: TRBD2
j_call: TRBJ2-7

cdr3_nt: TGTGCCAGCAGTGAAGCGGGGGGCGAGCAGTACTTC
cdr3_aa: CASSEAGGEQYF
v_call: TRBV6-1
clone_size: -
d_call: -
j_call: TRBJ2-7

cdr3_nt: TGTGCCAGCAGCCACACGGAGAGGGGCTACACCTTC
cdr3_aa: CASSHTERGYTF
v_call: TRBV5-5
clone_size: -
d_call: -
j_call: TRBJ1-2

cdr3_nt: TGTGCCAGCAGCCCCGGGGAAGGGGGGGAAGCTTTCTTT
cdr3_aa: CASSPGEGGEAFF
v_call: TRBV9
clone_size: -
d_call: -
j_call: TRBJ1-1

cdr3_nt: TGTGCCAGCAGCTTAGATCGGCTCAATGAGCAGTTCTTC
cdr3_aa: CASSLDRLNEQFF
v_call: TRBV11-3
clone_size: -
d_call: -
j_call: TRBJ2-1

cdr3_nt: TGTGCCAGCAGCCCTACGACCCGAGACGAGCAGTACTTC
cdr3_aa: CASSPTTRDEQYF
v_call: TRBV7-2
clone_size: -
d_call: -
j_call: TRBJ2-7

cdr3_nt: TGTGCCAGCAGTTGGGGACAGGGGGTGGGGCCCCAGCATTTT
cdr3_aa: CASSWGQGVGPQHF
v_call: TRBV28
clone_size: -
d_call: TRBD1
j_call: TRBJ1-5

cdr3_nt: TGTGCCAGCAGCTTGGTCGGGAATCAGCCCCAGCATTTT
cdr3_aa: CASSLVGNQPQHF
v_call: TRBV27
clone_size: -
d_call: -
j_call: TRBJ1-5

cdr3_nt: TGTGCCAGTAGTGTCAGACTAGCGGGAGGCATAACGGGGAATGAGCAGTTCTTC
cdr3_aa: CASSVRLAGGITGNEQFF
v_call: TRBV19
clone_size: -
d_call: TRBD2
j_call: TRBJ2-1

cdr3_nt: TGCGCCAGCAGCAAAGGACAGGGGCGGGAGGGCAGGGAGACCCAGTACTTC
cdr3_aa: CASSKGQGREGRETQYF
v_call: TRBV5-1
clone_size: -
d_call: -
j_call: TRBJ2-5